This T cell receptor (beta chain) was sequenced for a study of T-cell reconstitution after alpha-beta-depleted transplantation in children. Unique molecular identifiers were used to barcode this TCRbeta library. TCRdb re-analysed the PCR reads in MiXCR, keeping a single row per CDR3 protein. The sample shows hundreds of thousands of distinct CDR3 sequences, under 9.5% of them seen only once. This clonotype was seen repeatedly, ten times or more. Germline V gene data show CDR1 as SEHNR and CDR2 as FQNEAQ (reference sequence). Trimming shortened V by 3 bases and J by 0 bases, and 9 bases separated the two germline ends. The CDR3 extends over 15 amino acids.

This chain joins TRBV7-9 and TRBJ1-3; D might be TRBD1 (6 bases). The material sequenced was PBMCs, mostly from graft donor cells, taken 180 days after TCRalphabeta/CD19-depleted stem cell transplant. The TCR originated in a male patient aged 10-17 years who had a stem cell transplant for acute lymphoblastic leukemia, so the T cells may come from the graft donor. CDR3 DNA sequence: TGTGCCAGCAGCTTGGAACAGGGCTCTGGAAACACCATATATTTT. It translates to CASSLEQGSGNTIYF.